This T cell receptor (beta chain) appears in the sequencing data of a study of OX40 agonist ivuxolimab in advanced cancers. About the research overall: Patients achieving partial responses numbered three: one hepatocellular carcinoma case and two cutaneous melanoma cases. Study-level results: The mean number of expanded clones was higher in CD8+ T cells than in CD4+.

As regards this clone: Its antigen is unknown.

Trimming removed 6 bases from V and 5 bases from J; junction bases left unmatched: 8. Germline loops: CDR1 SNHLY, CDR2 FYNNEI. CDR3 length equals 15 residues. The assay was immunoSEQ multiplex PCR, and TCRdb's table has in-frame clones only and misses some. The sample includes tens of thousands of clones, 85% to 95% of them seen just once. The sample in question was CD4+ or CD8+ T cells sorted from blood, obtained in a trial of the OX40 agonist ivuxolimab. The chain carries TRBV2 and TRBJ2-5, with 11 bases matching TRBD2. The TCR was taken from an adult with an advanced solid tumor such as melanoma, head and neck, liver or kidney cancer. CDR3 region: CASRRVLAGVETQYF. DNA of the CDR3: TGTGCCAGCAGGAGGGTACTAGCGGGAGTTGAGACCCAGTACTTC.